Reported below is one T cell receptor (beta chain). This sample is drawn from a study of blood T cell repertoires in COVID-19. Study at large: Spain, Italy and the United States supplied samples that represented acute and convalescent COVID-19. T cells, B-cell-depleted T cells, or PBMCs supplied cDNA or gDNA.

V shed 4 bases, J shed 8 bases, and the junction held 7 bases outside the gene matches. Germline V gives CDR1 SGHTA, CDR2 FQGTGA. CDR3 length: 14 residues. Per the original methods: By means of reference gene primer amplification, nucleated cell counts were estimated. TCRdb's table, derived via immunoSEQ multiplex PCR, lists solely in-frame clones and lacks some. V, J and clone size are those of that table, while D and trimming were read from the DNA. This table holds 270,000 or so clones, approximately 86% found once. The V call is TRBV7-3, the J call TRBJ2-1; 8 bases are shared with TRBD1. The source material was peripheral blood. The receptor comes from a young woman with acute or convalescent COVID-19. The CDR3: CASSSQGALDEQFF. The CDR3, as DNA: TGTGCCAGCAGCTCCCAGGGGGCTTTGGATGAGCAGTTCTTC.